This T cell receptor beta chain emerged from a study of cytomegalovirus exposure and HLA in healthy donors. Germline CDR1 is GTSNPN and CDR2 is SVGIG (reference sequence). Deletions cut 0 bases from V and 6 bases from J, with 17 bases between. This CDR3 contains 15 residues. Notes on the study in general: An analysis was carried out later, and it reportedly showed fewer N-insertions in an Asian-associated ancestry cluster than the approximately 700-donor mean. Later genetic work tied a missense DCLRE1C variant to beta-chain V and J trimming. CMV antigen specificity was confirmed in vitro for a few CMV-associated chains.

The PCR made use of 60 Vbeta and 13 Jbeta primers. TCRdb keeps only in-frame clones here, not all; method: immunoSEQ multiplex PCR. The sample lists roughly 67,000 clones; 65% to 85% were seen once. Concerning this clone: The antigen is not known.

The source is a woman aged 25 to 39 in good health and CMV-seronegative. This chain links TRBV30 with TRBJ1-2; possibly TRBD1 for D (6 bases). Sequencing used PBMCs. Here the CDR3 DNA reads TGTGCCTGGAGTGTAAAGAAACAGGGCGTGCATGGCTACACCTTC. Amino acids: CAWSVKKQGVHGYTF.